This TCR beta chain appears in the sequencing data of a study of T-cell reconstitution after alpha-beta-depleted transplantation in children. Study-wide results and limits: Expanded graft clones numbering several hundred reportedly gave rise to alpha-beta T cells about two months after transplant. Surviving recipient T cells and thymic progenitors produced the high day-60 TCRbeta diversity seen in some patients. When one year had passed after transplant, most T-cell counts and diversity came from newly produced T cells.

Unique molecular identifiers were incorporated into the prepared TCRbeta library. In TCRdb, the PCR reads were re-called with MiXCR into one record per CDR3 protein. Of approximately 110,000 distinct CDR3 sequences in the sample, under 13% were seen once. About this clonotype: Its antigen is unknown.

The CDR3 consists of 16 residues. After removal of 4 bases from V and 2 bases from J, the junction contained 11 bases not matched to a gene. CDR1 and CDR2 (germline): LGHDT, YNNKEL (reference sequence). The input for sequencing was PBMCs, taken before TCRalphabeta/CD19-depleted stem cell transplant. V and J are TRBV3-1 and TRBJ2-7; TRBD2 agrees at 7 bases. The sequence came from a boy between 2 and 10 years old with acute lymphoblastic leukemia, due to receive a stem cell transplant. The DNA of the CDR3 is TGTGCCAGCAGCCCTCCGGGGTGGGAGGGGCCCTACGAGCAGTACTTC. Translated, it gives CASSPPGWEGPYEQYF.